One sample yielded the 22 T cell receptor beta chains listed below, sequenced in a study of T cell changes during pregnancy in multiple sclerosis. Here immunoSEQ multiplex PCR was the method, and the copy in TCRdb shows in-frame clones only, minus some. The sample holds around 57,000 clones, roughly 93% seen once. The sequences come from peripheral blood, collected in the second trimester of pregnancy. These receptors were obtained from a female donor with multiple sclerosis, enrolled in a pregnancy study.

This rearrangement joins TRBV27 to TRBJ1-1; D not resolved. The CDR3 is made up of 14 amino acids. CDR1 and CDR2 from the germline V gene are MNHEY and SMNVEV (reference sequence). With 7 bases removed from V and 4 bases from J, the gap between germline ends came to 16 bases. The chain's CDR3 is CASIKEGATTEAFF. The CDR3 DNA sequence: TGTGCCAGCATTAAGGAGGGCGCGACCACTGAAGCTTTCTTT.

This clone was observed a handful of times. The J gene is TRBJ2-7, the V gene TRBV27, with unresolved D. CDR1 and CDR2 from the germline V gene are MNHEY and SMNVEV (reference sequence). Trimming took 6 bases from V and 3 from J, leaving 9 bases between them. The CDR3 extends over 12 amino acids. CDR3 DNA: TGTGCCAGCAGCCCTTTCCTCTACGAGCAGTACTTC. Residues: CASSPFLYEQYF.

The CDR3, as DNA: TGCGCCAGCAGCTTGGAGGGACTCAACTATGGCTACACCTTC. Translation: CASSLEGLNYGYTF. The chain joins TRBV5-1 to TRBJ1-2, with D possibly TRBD1 on 5 matching bases. CDR1 is SGHRS and CDR2 is YFSETQ in the germline V gene. V lost 0 bases and J lost 2, with 8 bases in between. This CDR3 is 14 amino acids long.

The chain's CDR3 is CASSDGRSHEKLFF. The CDR3 DNA reads as TGTGCCAGCAGTGATGGGAGGTCGCATGAAAAACTGTTTTTT. The chain links TRBV2 to TRBJ1-4; D is unclear. V was pared by 3 bases and J by 6 bases, with 11 bases between. Germline CDR1 SNHLY, CDR2 FYNNEI. The CDR3 length is 14 residues.

The V gene is TRBV30, the J gene TRBJ2-7, with 7 bases lining up with TRBD2. The CDR3 is 14 amino acids. Germline V gene sequence: CDR1 GTSNPN, CDR2 SVGIG (reference sequence). Trimming at V came to 0 bases and at J to 3 bases, leaving 5 bases not matched to a gene. In nucleotides, the CDR3 is TGTGCCTGGAGTGTGGTGGGGGGGGGCTACGAGCAGTACTTC. This encodes CAWSVVGGGYEQYF.

This chain connects TRBV15 to TRBJ2-6; 7 bases line up with TRBD1. Germline V lookup: CDR1 LNHNV, CDR2 YYDKDF (reference sequence). This CDR3 region has 18 residues. V was pared by 0 bases and J by 0 bases, with 5 bases of the junction left unmatched. This chain's CDR3 is CATSREGTALSGANVLTF. CDR3 sequence (DNA): TGTGCCACCAGCAGAGAAGGGACAGCGCTCTCTGGGGCCAACGTCCTGACTTTC.

This chain uses TRBV2 with TRBJ2-7; 7 bases match TRBD1. The V segment lost 5 bases and the J segment 4 bases; nucleotides outside the gene matches: 20. The CDR3 loop spans 18 amino acids. Germline V gene sequence: CDR1 SNHLY, CDR2 FYNNEI. In DNA form, the CDR3 reads TGTGCCAGCAGTTTTTCCACCCGACCGGGACAGTCTTCTTACGAGCAGTACTTC. This gives the protein CASSFSTRPGQSSYEQYF. Based on the CDR3 plus reference TRBV2 and TRBJ2-7, the full variable domain is EPEVTQTPSHQVTQMGQEVILRCVPISNHLYFYWYRQILGQKVEFLVSFYNNEISEKSEIFDDQFSVERPDGSNFTLKIRSTKLEDSAMYFCASSFSTRPGQSSYEQYFGPGTRLTVT.

The chain employs TRBV29-1 and TRBJ2-7; TRBD2 agrees at 8 bases. The V segment lost 0 bases and the J segment 3 bases; nucleotides outside the gene matches: 7. Germline CDR1 SQVTM, CDR2 ANQGSEA. The CDR3 has 15 amino acids. CDR3 amino acids: CSVEDLIAGNYEQYF. Here the CDR3 DNA reads TGCAGCGTTGAAGATCTCATAGCGGGGAACTACGAGCAGTACTTC.

The count of this clone is one. The chain combines TRBV15 with TRBJ1-6; D gene unclear. Trimming stripped 5 bases from V and 11 bases from J, with 16 bases between. Germline-derived CDR1 and CDR2 are LNHNV and YYDKDF (reference sequence). The CDR3 contains 14 residues. DNA of the CDR3: TGTGCCACCAGCCGCAACCGGGATTTTACACCCCTCCACTTT. Its translation: CATSRNRDFTPLHF.

The chain combines TRBV9 with TRBJ1-2; possibly TRBD1 for D (6 bases). The ends were cut back, 5 bases at V and 2 bases at J, with 40 bases in the middle. Germline values: CDR1 SGDLS, CDR2 YYNGEE. The length of the CDR3 is 23 residues. The CDR3: CASSGFVVNLPGQTGYTNYGYTF. In DNA, the CDR3 is TGTGCCAGCAGTGGGTTCGTAGTCAACTTACCGGGACAAACGGGATATACGAACTATGGCTACACCTTC.

V and J are TRBV29-1 and TRBJ2-5, with TRBD1 matching 7 bases. This CDR3 region has 12 residues. J lost 2 bases, V lost 8 bases, and 5 bases had no gene match. The germline V gene has CDR1 SQVTM and CDR2 ANQGSEA. The DNA for the CDR3 is TGCAGCTCGGGACAGAATCAAGAGACCCAGTACTTC. It translates to CSSGQNQETQYF.

The V gene is TRBV10-1, the J gene TRBJ2-2, with 7 bases that match TRBD1. The CDR3 has 16 residues. J lost 0 bases, V lost 8 bases, and 9 bases had no gene match. Looked up from germline, CDR1 is WNHNN and CDR2 is SYGVQD (reference sequence). In nucleotides, the CDR3 is TGCGCCAGCGGGGAGACAGGGATGCCGAACACCGGGGAGCTGTTTTTT. Protein product: CASGETGMPNTGELFF.

V is TRBV19 and J is TRBJ1-5; TRBD1 matches 7 bases. The germline CDR1 and CDR2 sequences are LNHDA and SQIVND (reference sequence). The V gene end was trimmed by 7 bases and the J gene end by 4 bases; junction bases not matched to a gene: 4. This CDR3 spans 13 amino acids. In nucleotides, the CDR3 is TGTGCCAGTACCGCGACAGGGAATCAGCCCCAGCATTTT. This encodes CASTATGNQPQHF. Filled out from reference TRBV19 and TRBJ1-5, the complete variable domain reads DGGITQSPKYLFRKEGQNVTLSCEQNLNHDAMYWYRQDPGQGLRLIYYSQIVNDFQKGDIAEGYSVSREKKESFPLTVTSAQKNPTAFYLCASTATGNQPQHFGDGTRLSIL.

A single count supports this clone. The genes are TRBV4-3 and TRBJ1-1, with a possible D match to TRBD1 (5 bases). Trimming cost V 0 bases and J 5 bases, with 16 bases left between them. Germline-derived CDR1 and CDR2 are LGHNA and YSLEER. CDR3 length equals 16 residues. The CDR3 nucleotides read TGCGCCAGCAGCCAAGATCCCCCAAACCGGGGGACTGAAGCTTTCTTT. It is translated as CASSQDPPNRGTEAFF.

J is TRBJ1-6 and V is TRBV7-9; D may be TRBD1 (6 bases). Germline CDR1 SEHNR, CDR2 FQNEAQ (reference sequence). The CDR3 length is 15 residues. Trimming took 5 bases from V and 2 from J, leaving 10 bases between them. This CDR3 reads CASSGGATYNSPLHF. The DNA of the CDR3 is TGTGCCAGCAGCGGGGGCGCAACCTATAATTCACCCCTCCACTTT. The full variable domain, with the rest looked up from reference TRBV7-9 and TRBJ1-6, is DTGVSQNPRHKITKRGQNVTFRCDPISEHNRLYWYRQTLGQGPEFLTYFQNEAQLEKSRLLSDRFSAERPKGSFSTLEIQRTEQGDSAMYLCASSGGATYNSPLHFGNGTRLTVT.

A note on this clone: The same CDR3 also results from other DNA sequences found in this sample. This chain links TRBV29-1 with TRBJ1-1, with D possibly TRBD1 on 6 matching bases. The CDR3 spans 14 residues. From germline, CDR1 is SQVTM and CDR2 ANQGSEA. V was trimmed by 4 bases and J by 1 base, leaving 13 bases between them. The CDR3 sequence: CSVGETGPNTEAFF. The DNA of the CDR3 is TGCAGCGTTGGAGAGACAGGTCCGAACACTGAAGCTTTCTTT. The full variable domain, completed using reference TRBV29-1 and TRBJ1-1, is SAVISQKPSRDICQRGTSLTIQCQVDSQVTMMFWYRQQPGQSLTLIATANQGSEATYESGFVIDKFPISRPNLTFSTLTVSNMSPEDSSIYLCSVGETGPNTEAFFGQGTRLTVV.

The chain links TRBV6-5 to TRBJ1-2, with a weak D call TRBD1 (5 bases). The V end was cut by 2 bases, the J end by 4 bases, with 17 bases between. Per the germline V gene, CDR1 is MNHEY and CDR2 is SVGAGI. The length of the CDR3 is 16 residues. The CDR3 loop is CASSYGAGDSLYGYTF. DNA of the CDR3: TGTGCCAGCAGTTACGGTGCCGGGGACTCTCTCTATGGCTACACCTTC.

The gene calls are TRBV6-5 and TRBJ2-7; 7 bases align to TRBD1. Germline trimming cut 2 bases from V and 5 bases from J; bases unmatched to any gene: 6. Germline CDR1 reads MNHEY; CDR2 reads SVGAGI. CDR3 length: 14 residues. In DNA form, the CDR3 reads TGTGCCAGCAGTTACCCCGGACAGGCCCACGAGCAGTACTTC. It codes for CASSYPGQAHEQYF.

This clone came up once. The J gene is TRBJ1-1, the V gene TRBV12-5; possible D gene TRBD1, 5 bases. Deletions cut 3 bases from V and 4 bases from J, with 12 bases between. This CDR3 has 14 amino acids. From germline, CDR1 is LGHNT and CDR2 FRNRAP. DNA for the CDR3: TGTGCTAGTGGTTTAGCGGGGGAGGCCACTGAAGCTTTCTTT. It specifies CASGLAGEATEAFF.

The chain couples TRBV10-3 to TRBJ2-3; TRBD2 is a possible D gene (6 bases). The CDR3 is 17 amino acids. Germline V CDR1 and CDR2: ENHRY, SYGVKD. Between the trimmed V and J ends, which lost 6 bases and 2 bases, there was a span of 21 bases. CDR3 sequence (DNA): TGTGCCATCAGCTCGCCCGTGGCTAGCGCTTCCACAGATACGCAGTATTTT. It translates to CAISSPVASASTDTQYF.

DNA for the CDR3: TGTGCCAGCAGTGAGGGATTGCAGGGGGCCTACACTGAAGCTTTCTTT. Amino acids: CASSEGLQGAYTEAFF. This sequence joins TRBV6-1 and TRBJ1-1, with 8 nucleotides matching TRBD1. This CDR3 comprises 16 residues. The trim removed 3 bases at V and 3 bases at J, leaving 9 bases unmatched. Germline CDR1 is MNHNS and CDR2 is SASEGT.

The chain is built from TRBV10-3 and TRBJ2-7; D is ambiguous. This CDR3 spans 17 amino acids. Trimming removed 0 bases from V and 1 base from J, with 16 bases in between. Germline V lookup: CDR1 ENHRY, CDR2 SYGVKD. The chain's CDR3 is CAISESGRLVGSYEQYF. CDR3 in DNA: TGTGCCATCAGTGAGTCGGGCAGATTAGTAGGATCCTACGAGCAGTACTTC.